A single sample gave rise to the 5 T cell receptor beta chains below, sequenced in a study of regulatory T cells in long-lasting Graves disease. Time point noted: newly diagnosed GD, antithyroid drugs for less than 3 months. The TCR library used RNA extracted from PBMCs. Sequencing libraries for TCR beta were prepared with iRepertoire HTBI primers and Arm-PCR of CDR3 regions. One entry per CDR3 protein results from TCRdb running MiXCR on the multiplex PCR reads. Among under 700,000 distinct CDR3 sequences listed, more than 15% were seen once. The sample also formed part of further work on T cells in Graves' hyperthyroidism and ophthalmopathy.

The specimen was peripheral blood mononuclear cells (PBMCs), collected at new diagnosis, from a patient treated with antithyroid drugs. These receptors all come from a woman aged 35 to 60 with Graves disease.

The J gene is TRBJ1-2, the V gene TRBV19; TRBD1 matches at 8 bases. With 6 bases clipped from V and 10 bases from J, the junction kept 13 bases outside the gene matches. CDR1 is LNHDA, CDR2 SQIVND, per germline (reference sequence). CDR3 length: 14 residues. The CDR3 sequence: CASRPDRAVQAYTF. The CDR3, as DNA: TGTGCCAGTAGACCGGACAGGGCCGTCCAAGCCTACACCTTC.

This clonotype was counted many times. CDR3 sequence: CAWSVLRTQYF. The CDR3 DNA sequence: TGTGCCTGGAGTGTACTCAGGACCCAGTACTTC. The chain employs TRBV30 and TRBJ2-5; D gene uncertain. Germline CDR1 and CDR2: GTSNPN and SVGIG (reference sequence). Trimming left V 0 bases short and J 7 bases short, with 6 bases between. The CDR3 loop spans 11 amino acids.

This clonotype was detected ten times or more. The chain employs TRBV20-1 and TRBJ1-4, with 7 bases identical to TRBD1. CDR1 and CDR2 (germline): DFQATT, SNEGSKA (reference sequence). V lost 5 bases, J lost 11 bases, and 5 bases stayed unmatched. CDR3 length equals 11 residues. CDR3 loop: CSAQGTDKLFF. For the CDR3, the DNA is TGCAGTGCTCAAGGGACAGATAAACTGTTTTTT.

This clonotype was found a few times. The CDR3 DNA follows: TGTGCCAGCTCACCAGGGACTCTAAGGGGCAATGAGCAGTTCTTC. This encodes CASSPGTLRGNEQFF. V and J are TRBV18 and TRBJ2-1; possible D gene TRBD2, 6 bases. The CDR3 extends over 15 amino acids. CDR1 is KGHSH, CDR2 LQKENI, per germline. Trimming removed 2 bases from V and 6 bases from J, with 14 bases in between.

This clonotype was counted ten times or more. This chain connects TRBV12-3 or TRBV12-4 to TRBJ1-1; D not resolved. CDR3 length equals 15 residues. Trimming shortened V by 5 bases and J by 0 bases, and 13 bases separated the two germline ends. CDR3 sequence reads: CASSATKTMNTEAFF. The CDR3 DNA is TGTGCCAGCAGTGCGACAAAAACCATGAACACTGAAGCTTTCTTT.